This TCR beta chain was retrieved from a study of cytomegalovirus exposure and HLA in healthy donors. Primers for the PCR totalled 60 Vbeta and 13 Jbeta. Some clones are missing from TCRdb's copy, which holds only in-frame ones; the method was immunoSEQ multiplex PCR. This table has about 170,000 clones, 80% appearing once. The sequence was collected from a woman aged 45-65 years in good health and CMV-seropositive. Material: PBMCs.

The CDR3 region has the DNA TGTGCCAGCCGAATGGACAGTACAACCGGGGAGCTGTTTTTT. This codes for CASRMDSTTGELFF. The chain links TRBV6-1 to TRBJ2-2; D may be TRBD1 (6 bases). The CDR3 is 14 amino acids. V lost 8 bases, J lost 5 bases, and 15 bases lay in between. Germline loops: CDR1 MNHNS, CDR2 SASEGT.